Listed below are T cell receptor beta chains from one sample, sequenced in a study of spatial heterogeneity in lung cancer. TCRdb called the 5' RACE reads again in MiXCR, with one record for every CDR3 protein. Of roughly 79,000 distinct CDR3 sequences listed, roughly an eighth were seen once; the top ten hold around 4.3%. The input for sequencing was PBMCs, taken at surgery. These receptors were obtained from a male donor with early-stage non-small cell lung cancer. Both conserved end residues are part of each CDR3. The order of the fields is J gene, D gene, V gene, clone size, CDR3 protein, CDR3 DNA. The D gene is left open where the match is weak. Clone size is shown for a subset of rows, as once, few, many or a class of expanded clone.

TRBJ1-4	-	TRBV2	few	CASSTAESNEKLFF	TGTGCCAGCAGTACGGCGGAGTCTAATGAAAAACTGTTTTTT
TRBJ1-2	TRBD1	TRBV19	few	CASSPGTGSNYGYTF	TGTGCCAGTAGTCCCGGGACAGGGAGTAACTATGGCTACACCTTC
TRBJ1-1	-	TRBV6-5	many	CASSYWGEGTEAFF	TGTGCCAGCAGTTACTGGGGAGAGGGCACTGAAGCTTTCTTT
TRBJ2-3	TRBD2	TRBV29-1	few	CSVTRTSGGADTQYF	TGCAGCGTAACCCGAACTAGCGGGGGGGCAGATACGCAGTATTTT
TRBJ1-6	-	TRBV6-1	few	CASRDRNSPLHF	TGTGCCAGCAGAGACAGAAATTCACCCCTCCACTTT
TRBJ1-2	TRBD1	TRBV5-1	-	CASGPRDRGHGYTF	TGCGCCAGCGGACCTCGGGACAGGGGACATGGCTACACCTTC
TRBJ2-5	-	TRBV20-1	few	CSAREGETQYF	TGCAGTGCTAGAGAGGGAGAGACCCAGTACTTC
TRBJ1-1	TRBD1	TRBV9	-	CASSGDRGAGNTEAFF	TGTGCCAGCAGCGGGGACAGGGGCGCCGGGAACACTGAAGCTTTCTTT
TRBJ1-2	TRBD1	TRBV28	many	CASSSGTAVYGYTF	TGTGCCAGCAGTTCGGGGACAGCGGTCTATGGCTACACCTTC
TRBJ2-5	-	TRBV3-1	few	CASSLVEETQYF	TGTGCCAGCAGCCTAGTGGAAGAGACCCAGTACTTC
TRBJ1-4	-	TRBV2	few	CASSESLEKLFF	TGTGCCAGCAGTGAAAGTCTGGAAAAACTGTTTTTT
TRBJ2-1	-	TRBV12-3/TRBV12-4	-	CASAGRGQPFSEQFF	TGTGCCAGCGCCGGACGGGGACAACCCTTTTCGGAGCAGTTCTTC
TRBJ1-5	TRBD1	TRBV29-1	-	CSVWDRNQPQHF	TGCAGCGTTTGGGACAGAAATCAGCCCCAGCATTTT
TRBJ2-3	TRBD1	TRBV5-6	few	CASSLGQGATDTQYF	TGTGCCAGCAGCTTGGGGCAGGGGGCCACAGATACGCAGTATTTT
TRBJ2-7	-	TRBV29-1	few	CSVAGTTYEQYF	TGCAGCGTAGCCGGGACCACCTACGAGCAGTACTTC
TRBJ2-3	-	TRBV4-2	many	CASSQKDLDTQYF	TGTGCCAGCAGCCAAAAAGACTTAGATACGCAGTATTTT
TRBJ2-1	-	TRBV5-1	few	CASSLETVGEQFF	TGCGCCAGCAGCTTGGAAACAGTCGGTGAGCAGTTCTTC
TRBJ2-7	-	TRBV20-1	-	CSASSVVSPNEQYF	TGCAGTGCTAGTTCTGTTGTCTCTCCTAACGAGCAGTACTTC
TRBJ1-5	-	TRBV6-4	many	CASSPSWDGNQPQHF	TGTGCCAGCAGTCCTTCATGGGATGGCAATCAGCCCCAGCATTTT
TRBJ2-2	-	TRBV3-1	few	CASSREVVGELFF	TGTGCCAGCAGCCGAGAGGTGGTCGGGGAGCTGTTTTTT
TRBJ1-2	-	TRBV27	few	CASSATYNSNYGYTF	TGTGCCAGCAGTGCTACCTACAACAGTAACTATGGCTACACCTTC
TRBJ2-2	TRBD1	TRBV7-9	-	CASSPIYATGMNTGELFF	TGTGCCAGCAGCCCTATATACGCGACAGGGATGAACACCGGGGAGCTGTTTTTT
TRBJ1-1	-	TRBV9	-	CASSVGNVMNTEAFF	TGTGCCAGCAGCGTAGGAAATGTAATGAACACTGAAGCTTTCTTT
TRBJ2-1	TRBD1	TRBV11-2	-	CASSPWGQGEQFF	TGTGCCAGCAGCCCCTGGGGACAGGGTGAGCAGTTCTTC
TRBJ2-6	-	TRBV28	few	CASSFRLGAAGANVLTF	TGTGCCAGCAGTTTCAGGTTAGGGGCCGCTGGGGCCAACGTCCTGACTTTC
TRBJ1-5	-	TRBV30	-	CAWRYGNQPQHF	TGTGCCTGGAGATACGGTAATCAGCCCCAGCATTTT
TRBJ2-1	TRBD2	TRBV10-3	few	CATGGGSGYNEQFF	TGTGCCACCGGCGGGGGTAGCGGTTACAATGAGCAGTTCTTC
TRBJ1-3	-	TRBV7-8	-	CASSLGTASGNTIYF	TGTGCCAGCAGCTTAGGGACAGCCTCTGGAAACACCATATATTTT
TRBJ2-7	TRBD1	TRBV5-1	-	CASSLTLGTGSHSYEQYF	TGCGCCAGCAGCTTGACACTGGGGACAGGGTCTCATTCCTACGAGCAGTACTTC
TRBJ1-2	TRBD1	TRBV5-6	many	CASSYGTGSQAYGYTF	TGTGCCAGCAGCTATGGGACAGGGTCCCAGGCCTATGGCTACACCTTC
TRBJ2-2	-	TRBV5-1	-	CASSLETLSYTGELFF	TGCGCCAGCAGCTTGGAGACGTTGAGTTACACCGGGGAGCTGTTTTTT
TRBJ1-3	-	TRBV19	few	CASDGRWSGNTIYF	TGTGCCAGCGACGGACGATGGTCTGGAAACACCATATATTTT
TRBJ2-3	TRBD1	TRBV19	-	CASSIAAGGGADTQYF	TGTGCCAGTAGTATAGCCGCAGGGGGCGGCGCAGATACGCAGTATTTT
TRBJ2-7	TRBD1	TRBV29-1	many	CSVDGTGSSYEQYF	TGCAGCGTCGATGGGACAGGTTCGTCCTACGAGCAGTACTTC
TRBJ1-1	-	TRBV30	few	CAWSPFGPSEAFF	TGTGCCTGGAGTCCTTTCGGACCCTCGGAAGCTTTCTTT
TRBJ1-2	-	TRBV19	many	CASKEGLYPLTGGYTF	TGTGCCAGTAAGGAGGGACTGTACCCTTTAACCGGCGGCTACACCTTC
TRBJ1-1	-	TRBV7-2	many	CASSIGLTAAEAFF	TGTGCCAGCAGCATCGGACTTACTGCCGCCGAAGCTTTCTTT
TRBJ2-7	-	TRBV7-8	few	CASSFSPSYEQYF	TGTGCCAGCAGCTTCTCCCCCTCCTACGAGCAGTACTTC
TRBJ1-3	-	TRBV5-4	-	CASSSTGPSGNTIYF	TGTGCCAGCAGCTCTACAGGGCCCTCTGGAAACACCATATATTTT
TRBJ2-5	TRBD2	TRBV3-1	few	CASSPGLVETQYF	TGTGCCAGCAGCCCGGGACTAGTCGAGACCCAGTACTTC
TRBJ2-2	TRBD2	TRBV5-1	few	CASSSSGSTDSNTGELFF	TGCGCCAGCAGCTCAAGCGGGAGCACAGATTCGAACACCGGGGAGCTGTTTTTT
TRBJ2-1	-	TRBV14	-	CASSQVVGPNEQFF	TGTGCCAGCAGCCAAGTAGTGGGTCCCAATGAGCAGTTCTTC
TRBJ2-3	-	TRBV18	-	CASSPGGPNTDTQYF	TGTGCCAGCTCACCAGGGGGCCCTAACACAGATACGCAGTATTTT
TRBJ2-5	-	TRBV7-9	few	CASSLGGPGEETQYF	TGTGCCAGCAGCTTAGGTGGTCCCGGGGAAGAGACCCAGTACTTC
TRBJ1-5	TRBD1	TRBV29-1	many	CSVEYGTGGQPQHF	TGCAGCGTTGAATATGGGACAGGGGGCCAGCCCCAGCATTTT
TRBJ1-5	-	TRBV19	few	CASSPGGGNQPQHF	TGTGCCAGTAGTCCGGGTGGAGGCAATCAGCCCCAGCATTTT
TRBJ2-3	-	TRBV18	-	CASSPPEGPDTQYF	TGTGCCAGCTCACCACCGGAAGGTCCAGATACGCAGTATTTT
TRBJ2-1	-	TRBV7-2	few	CASSFSGISYNEQFF	TGTGCCAGCAGCTTCTCCGGGATCAGCTACAATGAGCAGTTCTTC
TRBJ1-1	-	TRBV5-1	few	CASSLQGNMNTEAFF	TGCGCCAGCAGCTTGCAGGGGAACATGAACACTGAAGCTTTCTTT
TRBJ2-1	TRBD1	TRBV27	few	CASSPMTGENEQFF	TGTGCCAGCAGTCCCATGACAGGGGAGAATGAGCAGTTCTTC
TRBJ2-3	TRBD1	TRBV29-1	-	CSARQGPDTQYF	TGCAGCGCCCGACAGGGACCAGATACGCAGTATTTT
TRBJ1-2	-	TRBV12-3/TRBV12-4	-	CASSPGRLF	TGTGCCAGCAGTCCCGGACGCTTATTC
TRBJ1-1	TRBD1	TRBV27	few	CASSQTRTGPNTEAFF	TGTGCCAGCAGTCAAACCAGGACAGGGCCAAACACTGAAGCTTTCTTT
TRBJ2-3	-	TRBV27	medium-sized	CASSLDRAASTDTQYF	TGTGCCAGCAGTTTAGACCGGGCGGCTAGCACAGATACGCAGTATTTT